Listed below are T cell receptor beta chains from one sample, sequenced in a study of CD8+ T cells in alopecia areata. Sequencing was performed with immunoSEQ multiplex PCR; in TCRdb, only in-frame clones are kept and a portion is missing. The sample records 50,000 to 70,000 clones, about 40% being singletons. The sample taken for sequencing was NKG2D-low CD8+ T cells sorted from blood. These TCRs come from a human donor with alopecia areata. Each CDR3 is given with its conserved first and last residue. Each record gives: V gene, J gene, D gene, clone size, CDR3 protein, CDR3 DNA. The D gene is left open where the match is weak. Size tells how often a clone was seen (once, few, many) or the class of an expanded clone, and some rows leave it out.

v_gene: TRBV5-1
j_gene: TRBJ2-7
d_gene: TRBD1
abundance: -
CDR3aa: CASSIGQVSLEQYF
CDR3nt: TGCGCCAGCAGCATTGGACAGGTCTCCCTCGAGCAGTACTTC

v_gene: TRBV13
j_gene: TRBJ2-7
d_gene: -
abundance: -
CDR3aa: CASSLADSPYEQYF
CDR3nt: TGTGCCAGCAGCCTGGCCGACTCACCCTACGAGCAGTACTTC

v_gene: TRBV7-9
j_gene: TRBJ2-7
d_gene: -
abundance: -
CDR3aa: CASSYGREQYF
CDR3nt: TGTGCCAGCAGCTATGGTCGGGAGCAGTACTTC

v_gene: TRBV7-2
j_gene: TRBJ2-7
d_gene: -
abundance: few
CDR3aa: CASSLDYEQYF
CDR3nt: TGTGCCAGCAGCTTGGACTACGAGCAGTACTTC

v_gene: TRBV5-1
j_gene: TRBJ1-1
d_gene: -
abundance: -
CDR3aa: CASSLGTKGTEAFF
CDR3nt: TGCGCCAGCAGCTTGGGAACTAAGGGGACTGAAGCTTTCTTT

v_gene: TRBV6-1
j_gene: TRBJ1-1
d_gene: -
abundance: once
CDR3aa: CASSDSENTEAFF
CDR3nt: TGTGCCAGCAGTGATTCGGAGAACACTGAAGCTTTCTTT

v_gene: TRBV28
j_gene: TRBJ2-5
d_gene: -
abundance: many
CDR3aa: CASSTSIETQYF
CDR3nt: TGTGCCAGCAGTACTTCTATAGAGACCCAGTACTTC

v_gene: TRBV29-1
j_gene: TRBJ1-4
d_gene: -
abundance: few
CDR3aa: CSVFESVGEKLFF
CDR3nt: TGCAGCGTTTTCGAGTCGGTGGGAGAAAAACTGTTTTTT

v_gene: TRBV4-1
j_gene: TRBJ1-1
d_gene: -
abundance: -
CDR3aa: CASSQEGGRGNTEAFF
CDR3nt: TGCGCCAGCAGCCAAGAAGGAGGCAGGGGGAACACTGAAGCTTTCTTT

v_gene: TRBV5-6
j_gene: TRBJ1-1
d_gene: -
abundance: -
CDR3aa: CASISPGGLAEAFF
CDR3nt: TGTGCCAGCATCTCCCCGGGGGGGTTGGCTGAAGCTTTCTTT

v_gene: TRBV2
j_gene: TRBJ2-7
d_gene: -
abundance: -
CDR3aa: CASSENYEQYF
CDR3nt: TGTGCCAGCAGTGAAAACTACGAGCAGTACTTC

v_gene: TRBV19
j_gene: TRBJ2-2
d_gene: TRBD2
abundance: few
CDR3aa: CASNKGLAGPGGELFF
CDR3nt: TGTGCCAGTAACAAGGGACTAGCGGGACCCGGCGGGGAGCTGTTTTTT

v_gene: TRBV7-6
j_gene: TRBJ2-2
d_gene: -
abundance: -
CDR3aa: CASSLVGRGGPNTGELFF
CDR3nt: TGTGCCAGCAGCTTAGTTGGTCGCGGGGGCCCAAACACCGGGGAGCTGTTTTTT

v_gene: TRBV7-9
j_gene: TRBJ2-1
d_gene: TRBD2
abundance: -
CDR3aa: CASSSGTSGNGEQFF
CDR3nt: TGTGCCAGCAGCTCCGGGACTAGCGGGAACGGTGAGCAGTTCTTC

v_gene: TRBV6-6
j_gene: TRBJ2-3
d_gene: -
abundance: few
CDR3aa: CASSYGWEADTQYF
CDR3nt: TGTGCCAGCAGTTACGGGTGGGAAGCAGATACGCAGTATTTT

v_gene: TRBV5-4
j_gene: TRBJ2-5
d_gene: -
abundance: -
CDR3aa: CASSGTDHQETQYF
CDR3nt: TGTGCCAGCAGCGGAACAGACCACCAAGAGACCCAGTACTTC

v_gene: TRBV28
j_gene: TRBJ2-5
d_gene: -
abundance: many
CDR3aa: CASSPSRGTAGETQYF
CDR3nt: TGTGCCAGCAGTCCCTCCCGCGGGACAGCAGGAGAGACCCAGTACTTC

v_gene: TRBV5-4
j_gene: TRBJ1-2
d_gene: TRBD1
abundance: -
CDR3aa: CASSRTGTYGYTF
CDR3nt: TGTGCCAGCAGCAGGACAGGGACTTATGGCTACACCTTC

v_gene: TRBV7-8
j_gene: TRBJ2-7
d_gene: TRBD2
abundance: few
CDR3aa: CASSLEGASGAPTYEQYF
CDR3nt: TGTGCCAGCAGCTTAGAAGGGGCTAGCGGAGCCCCAACCTACGAGCAGTACTTC

v_gene: TRBV29-1
j_gene: TRBJ1-1
d_gene: TRBD1
abundance: -
CDR3aa: CSVGQGRETEAFF
CDR3nt: TGCAGCGTAGGACAGGGGAGGGAGACTGAAGCTTTCTTT

v_gene: TRBV30
j_gene: TRBJ2-7
d_gene: TRBD1
abundance: -
CDR3aa: CAWSVLPDRAYEQYF
CDR3nt: TGTGCCTGGAGTGTCCTCCCGGACAGGGCCTACGAGCAGTACTTC

v_gene: TRBV18
j_gene: TRBJ2-5
d_gene: -
abundance: few
CDR3aa: CASSPWTEKETQYF
CDR3nt: TGTGCCAGCTCACCGTGGACAGAAAAAGAGACCCAGTACTTC

v_gene: TRBV7-2
j_gene: TRBJ2-7
d_gene: TRBD2
abundance: -
CDR3aa: CASSLVPSGGSYEQYF
CDR3nt: TGTGCCAGCAGCTTAGTGCCTAGCGGGGGGAGCTACGAGCAGTACTTC

v_gene: TRBV11-2
j_gene: TRBJ2-3
d_gene: TRBD2
abundance: -
CDR3aa: CASSPRLARITDTQYF
CDR3nt: TGTGCCAGCAGCCCCAGACTAGCACGGATCACAGATACGCAGTATTTT

v_gene: TRBV29-1
j_gene: TRBJ2-7
d_gene: -
abundance: -
CDR3aa: CSVVWQGSSYEQYF
CDR3nt: TGCAGCGTTGTATGGCAGGGAAGCTCCTACGAGCAGTACTTC

v_gene: TRBV7-9
j_gene: TRBJ2-1
d_gene: TRBD2
abundance: -
CDR3aa: CASSPQRGGYNEQFF
CDR3nt: TGTGCCAGCAGCCCTCAGCGGGGGGGCTACAATGAGCAGTTCTTC

v_gene: TRBV5-1
j_gene: TRBJ2-7
d_gene: -
abundance: -
CDR3aa: CASSYGGSYEQYF
CDR3nt: TGCGCCAGCAGCTATGGAGGCTCCTACGAGCAGTACTTC

v_gene: TRBV4-2
j_gene: TRBJ2-2
d_gene: -
abundance: few
CDR3aa: CASSQQDSSGGELFF
CDR3nt: TGTGCCAGCAGCCAACAGGACAGCAGTGGCGGGGAGCTGTTTTTT

v_gene: TRBV5-4
j_gene: TRBJ2-7
d_gene: -
abundance: -
CDR3aa: CASSPTNDEQYF
CDR3nt: TGTGCCAGCAGCCCTACCAACGACGAGCAGTACTTC

v_gene: TRBV7-9
j_gene: TRBJ2-7
d_gene: -
abundance: few
CDR3aa: CASSLGYKPYEQYF
CDR3nt: TGTGCCAGCAGTCTGGGGTACAAGCCCTACGAGCAGTACTTC

v_gene: TRBV30
j_gene: TRBJ2-7
d_gene: -
abundance: -
CDR3aa: CAWSTEGHEQYF
CDR3nt: TGTGCCTGGTCAACGGAGGGCCACGAGCAGTACTTC

v_gene: TRBV27
j_gene: TRBJ2-1
d_gene: TRBD2
abundance: few
CDR3aa: CASSGLAGGNFGNEQFF
CDR3nt: TGTGCCAGCAGTGGACTAGCGGGTGGTAACTTCGGGAATGAGCAGTTCTTC

v_gene: TRBV5-1
j_gene: TRBJ2-6
d_gene: TRBD2
abundance: -
CDR3aa: CASHSREGSGANVLTF
CDR3nt: TGCGCCAGCCATTCCCGGGAGGGGTCTGGGGCCAACGTCCTGACTTTC

v_gene: TRBV27
j_gene: TRBJ1-1
d_gene: -
abundance: -
CDR3aa: CASSLFPWQGEAFF
CDR3nt: TGTGCCAGCAGTTTATTCCCTTGGCAGGGCGAAGCTTTCTTT

v_gene: TRBV6-5
j_gene: TRBJ2-1
d_gene: -
abundance: few
CDR3aa: CASMGSLSYNEQFF
CDR3nt: TGTGCCAGCATGGGGTCTCTCTCCTACAATGAGCAGTTCTTC

v_gene: TRBV9
j_gene: TRBJ1-2
d_gene: -
abundance: -
CDR3aa: CASSGTYYGYTF
CDR3nt: TGTGCCAGCAGCGGAACTTACTATGGCTACACCTTC

v_gene: TRBV19
j_gene: TRBJ2-1
d_gene: TRBD1
abundance: -
CDR3aa: CASTTRDSPSYNEQFF
CDR3nt: TGTGCCAGCACCACTCGGGACAGCCCCTCCTACAATGAGCAGTTCTTC

v_gene: TRBV29-1
j_gene: TRBJ1-1
d_gene: -
abundance: -
CDR3aa: CSVVDSNTEAFF
CDR3nt: TGCAGCGTTGTGGACAGCAACACTGAAGCTTTCTTT

v_gene: TRBV7-9
j_gene: TRBJ2-7
d_gene: TRBD2
abundance: few
CDR3aa: CASSQVAGVAEQYF
CDR3nt: TGTGCCAGCAGCCAGGTAGCGGGAGTCGCCGAGCAGTACTTC

v_gene: TRBV7-8
j_gene: TRBJ2-4
d_gene: -
abundance: -
CDR3aa: CASSPSLWGENIQYF
CDR3nt: TGTGCCAGCAGCCCCTCTCTTTGGGGGGAAAACATTCAGTACTTC

v_gene: TRBV29-1
j_gene: TRBJ2-1
d_gene: -
abundance: few
CDR3aa: CSVEGLHNEQFF
CDR3nt: TGCAGCGTTGAAGGACTACACAATGAGCAGTTCTTC

v_gene: TRBV7-2
j_gene: TRBJ2-5
d_gene: -
abundance: -
CDR3aa: CASSSNGPSQETQYF
CDR3nt: TGTGCCAGCAGCTCCAACGGGCCCTCTCAAGAGACCCAGTACTTC

v_gene: TRBV29-1
j_gene: TRBJ2-7
d_gene: -
abundance: few
CDR3aa: CSVGEASYEQYF
CDR3nt: TGCAGCGTTGGGGAGGCATCCTACGAGCAGTACTTC

v_gene: TRBV28
j_gene: TRBJ2-7
d_gene: TRBD2
abundance: few
CDR3aa: CASTWGGREQYF
CDR3nt: TGTGCCAGCACTTGGGGAGGGCGCGAGCAGTACTTC

v_gene: TRBV29-1
j_gene: TRBJ1-1
d_gene: TRBD1
abundance: few
CDR3aa: CSVEARQGTEAFF
CDR3nt: TGCAGCGTTGAAGCCCGACAGGGAACTGAAGCTTTCTTT

v_gene: TRBV27
j_gene: TRBJ2-7
d_gene: TRBD1
abundance: few
CDR3aa: CASSFARQGLYEQYF
CDR3nt: TGTGCCAGCAGTTTCGCCCGACAGGGGCTCTACGAGCAGTACTTC

v_gene: TRBV5-1
j_gene: TRBJ2-7
d_gene: -
abundance: -
CDR3aa: CASSLVSDKSYEQYF
CDR3nt: TGCGCCAGCAGCTTGGTGTCAGATAAATCCTACGAGCAGTACTTC

v_gene: TRBV5-1
j_gene: TRBJ1-1
d_gene: -
abundance: once
CDR3aa: CASSLVKNTEAFF
CDR3nt: TGCGCCAGCAGCTTGGTCAAGAACACTGAAGCTTTCTTT